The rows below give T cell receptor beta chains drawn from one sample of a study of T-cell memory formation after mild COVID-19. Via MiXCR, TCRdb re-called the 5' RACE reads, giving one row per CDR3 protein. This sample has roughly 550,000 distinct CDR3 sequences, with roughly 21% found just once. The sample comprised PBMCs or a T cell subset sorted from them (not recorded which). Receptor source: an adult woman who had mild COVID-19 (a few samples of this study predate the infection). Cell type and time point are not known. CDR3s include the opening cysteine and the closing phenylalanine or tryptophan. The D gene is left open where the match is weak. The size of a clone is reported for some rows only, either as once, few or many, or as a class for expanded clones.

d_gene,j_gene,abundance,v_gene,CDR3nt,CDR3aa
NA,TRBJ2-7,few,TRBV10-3,NA,CAISSSGNEQYF
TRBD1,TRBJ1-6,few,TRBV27,TGTGCCAGCGGGCCAGGGGGGCCTAATTCACCCCTCCACTTT,CASGPGGPNSPLHF
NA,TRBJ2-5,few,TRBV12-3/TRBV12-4,TGTGCCAGCAGGGGGACATGGGACCAGTACTTC,CASRGTWDQYF
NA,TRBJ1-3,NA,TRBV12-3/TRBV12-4,TGTGCCAGCAGGGCAGAATTCTCTGGAAACACCATATATTTT,CASRAEFSGNTIYF
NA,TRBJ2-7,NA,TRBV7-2,TGTGCCAGCAGCTCAGGGGAGACCTACGAGCAGTACTTC,CASSSGETYEQYF
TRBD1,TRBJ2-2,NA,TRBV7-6,TGTGCCAGCAGCCCCGGACAGGGGGCGACCGGGGAGCTGTTTTTT,CASSPGQGATGELFF
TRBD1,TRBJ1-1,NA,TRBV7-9,TGTGCCAGCAGCTCCGGACAGGGGATGAACACTGAAGCTTTCTTT,CASSSGQGMNTEAFF
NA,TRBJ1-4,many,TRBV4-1,TGCGCCAGCAGCCGAGGCCAAACCGTAAACTCGAGAATTACAACTAATGAAAAACTGTTTTTT,CASSRGQTVNSRITTNEKLFF
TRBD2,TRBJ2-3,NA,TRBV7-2,TGTGCCAGCAGCTTAGTGGGGACTAGCGGGTTTAGCACAGATACGCAGTATTTT,CASSLVGTSGFSTDTQYF
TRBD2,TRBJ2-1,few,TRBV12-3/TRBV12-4,TGTGCCAGCAGCTATCCGGGGGGTGAGCAGTTCTTC,CASSYPGGEQFF
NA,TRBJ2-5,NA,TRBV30,TGTGCCTGGAGGGGGGTCCGGACCCAGTACTTC,CAWRGVRTQYF
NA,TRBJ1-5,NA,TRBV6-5,TGTGCCAGCAGTTCCACGGGGGGCAGTCAGCCCCAGCATTTT,CASSSTGGSQPQHF
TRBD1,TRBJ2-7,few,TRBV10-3,TGTGCCATCACCGGGGACAGCTCCTACGAGCAGTACTTC,CAITGDSSYEQYF
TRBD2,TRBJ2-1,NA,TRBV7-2,TGTGCCAGCAGCTTAGTTGGGACTAGTGAGCAGTTCTTC,CASSLVGTSEQFF
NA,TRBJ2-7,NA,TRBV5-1,TGCGCCAGCAGCTTGACAGAGGATGGCTACGAGCAGTACTTC,CASSLTEDGYEQYF
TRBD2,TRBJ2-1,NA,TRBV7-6,TGTGCCAGCAGCTTAGGACTAGCGGGGCTCAGAAGACGTGGGACGAATGAGCAGTTCTTC,CASSLGLAGLRRRGTNEQFF
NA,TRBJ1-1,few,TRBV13,TGTGCCAGCAGCTTAGAGGGGGGTTCGGCTGAAGCTTTCTTT,CASSLEGGSAEAFF
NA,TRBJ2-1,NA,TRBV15,TGTGCCACCAGCAGCACCGGGACACCCTACAATGAGCAGTTCTTC,CATSSTGTPYNEQFF
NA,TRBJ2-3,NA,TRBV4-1,TGCGCCAGCAGCCAAGGTAAAAGCACAGATACGCAGTATTTT,CASSQGKSTDTQYF
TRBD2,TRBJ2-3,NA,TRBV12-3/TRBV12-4,TGTGCCAGCAGTCACCCCAGCGGGGACACAGATACGCAGTATTTT,CASSHPSGDTDTQYF
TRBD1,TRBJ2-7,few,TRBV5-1,TGCGCCAGCAGCTTGACAGGGGATGTGTACGAGCAGTACTTC,CASSLTGDVYEQYF
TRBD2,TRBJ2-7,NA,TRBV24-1,TGTGCCACCCAGGAGGGCGGGAGCTCAGACGAGCAGTACTTC,CATQEGGSSDEQYF
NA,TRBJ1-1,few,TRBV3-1,TGTGCCAGCAGCCAAGCGCACCAGGGCACTGAAGCTTTCTTT,CASSQAHQGTEAFF
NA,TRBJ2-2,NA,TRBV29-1,TGCAGCGTTGAAGTGGGGGCGGGCACCGGGGAGCTGTTTTTT,CSVEVGAGTGELFF
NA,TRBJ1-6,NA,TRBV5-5,TGTGCCAGCAGCTTCGGGGAGGGGCCTCATTCACCCCTCCACTTT,CASSFGEGPHSPLHF
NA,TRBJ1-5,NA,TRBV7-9,TGTGCCACCCGACAGGTTGATCAGCCCCAGCATTTT,CATRQVDQPQHF
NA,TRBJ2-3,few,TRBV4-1,TGCGCCAGCAGCCGAGTGGGGGCCAGCACAGATACGCAGTATTTT,CASSRVGASTDTQYF
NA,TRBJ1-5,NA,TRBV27,TGTGCCAGCAGTTTATCCTCGACCAGGCCCCAGCATTTT,CASSLSSTRPQHF
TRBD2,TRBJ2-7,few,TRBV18,TGTGCCAGCTCACCACCGCGGGAGCCATACGAGCAGTACTTC,CASSPPREPYEQYF
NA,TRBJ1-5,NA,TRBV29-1,TGCAGCGTTGAAGTCCCCAATCAGCCCCAGCATTTT,CSVEVPNQPQHF